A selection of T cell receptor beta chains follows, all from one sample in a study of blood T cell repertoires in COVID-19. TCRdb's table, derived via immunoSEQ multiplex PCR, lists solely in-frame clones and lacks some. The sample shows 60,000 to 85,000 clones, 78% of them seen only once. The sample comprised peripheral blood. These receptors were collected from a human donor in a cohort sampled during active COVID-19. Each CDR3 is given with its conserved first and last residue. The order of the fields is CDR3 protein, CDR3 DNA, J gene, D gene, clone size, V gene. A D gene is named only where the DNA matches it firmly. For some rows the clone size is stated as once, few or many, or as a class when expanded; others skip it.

CDR3aa: CAWSVISLRGYGYTF; CDR3nt: TGTGCCTGGAGTGTTATCTCGCTCCGGGGCTATGGCTACACCTTC; j_gene: TRBJ1-2; d_gene: .; abundance: .; v_gene: TRBV30
CDR3aa: CSANDGGRGPDTQYF; CDR3nt: TGCAGTGCTAATGACGGCGGGAGGGGTCCAGATACGCAGTATTTT; j_gene: TRBJ2-3; d_gene: TRBD2; abundance: few; v_gene: TRBV20-1
CDR3aa: CASSAGTGIRETQYF; CDR3nt: TGCGCCAGCAGCGCGGGGACAGGGATCCGAGAGACCCAGTACTTC; j_gene: TRBJ2-5; d_gene: TRBD1; abundance: .; v_gene: TRBV5-1
CDR3aa: CASSPGDRGGETQYF; CDR3nt: TGTGCCAGCAGCCCGGGCGACAGGGGGGGAGAGACCCAGTACTTC; j_gene: TRBJ2-5; d_gene: TRBD1; abundance: .; v_gene: TRBV7-2
CDR3aa: CASSVGEGSSYEQYF; CDR3nt: TGTGCCAGCAGCGTAGGGGAAGGGAGCTCCTACGAGCAGTACTTC; j_gene: TRBJ2-7; d_gene: .; abundance: .; v_gene: TRBV9
CDR3aa: CASSVTGFLGANVLTF; CDR3nt: TGTGCCAGTAGTGTGACAGGTTTCCTGGGGGCCAACGTCCTGACTTTC; j_gene: TRBJ2-6; d_gene: .; abundance: once; v_gene: TRBV19
CDR3aa: CSVVGGGQRQGVYEQYF; CDR3nt: TGCAGCGTTGTAGGGGGAGGTCAGAGACAGGGGGTCTACGAGCAGTACTTC; j_gene: TRBJ2-7; d_gene: TRBD1; abundance: .; v_gene: TRBV29-1
CDR3aa: CASSFLTGGATEAFF; CDR3nt: TGTGCCAGCAGTTTCCTGACAGGGGGCGCGACTGAAGCTTTCTTT; j_gene: TRBJ1-1; d_gene: TRBD1; abundance: .; v_gene: TRBV28
CDR3aa: CASSTGQGGEKLFF; CDR3nt: TGTGCCAGTAGTACCGGACAGGGCGGTGAAAAACTGTTTTTT; j_gene: TRBJ1-4; d_gene: TRBD1; abundance: .; v_gene: TRBV19
CDR3aa: CASSLVAEETQYF; CDR3nt: TGTGCCAGCAGCTTAGTTGCAGAAGAGACCCAGTACTTC; j_gene: TRBJ2-5; d_gene: .; abundance: .; v_gene: TRBV7-2
CDR3aa: CASSPQTGRGTEAFF; CDR3nt: TGTGCCAGCAGTCCCCAGACAGGAAGGGGTACTGAAGCTTTCTTT; j_gene: TRBJ1-1; d_gene: .; abundance: .; v_gene: TRBV6-6